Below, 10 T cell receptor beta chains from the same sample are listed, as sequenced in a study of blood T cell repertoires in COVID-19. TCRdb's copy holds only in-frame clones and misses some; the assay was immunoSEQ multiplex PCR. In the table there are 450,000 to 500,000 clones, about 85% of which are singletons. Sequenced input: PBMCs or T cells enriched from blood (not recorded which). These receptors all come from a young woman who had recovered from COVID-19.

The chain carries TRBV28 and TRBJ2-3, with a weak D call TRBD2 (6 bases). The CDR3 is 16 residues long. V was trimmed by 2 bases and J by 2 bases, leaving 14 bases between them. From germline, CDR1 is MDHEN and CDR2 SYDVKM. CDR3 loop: CASSLIVSGFTDTQYF. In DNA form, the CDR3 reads TGTGCCAGCAGTTTAATTGTGAGCGGGTTCACAGATACGCAGTATTTT.

CDR3 sequence: CAATAQGGGYTF. DNA for the CDR3: TGTGCCGCCACGGCACAGGGCGGTGGCTACACCTTC. The chain has TRBV10-3 and TRBJ1-2; perhaps TRBD1 as D (6 bases). The CDR3 consists of 12 residues. In germline, CDR1 is ENHRY, CDR2 SYGVKD. V lost 11 bases and J lost 7, with 17 bases in between.

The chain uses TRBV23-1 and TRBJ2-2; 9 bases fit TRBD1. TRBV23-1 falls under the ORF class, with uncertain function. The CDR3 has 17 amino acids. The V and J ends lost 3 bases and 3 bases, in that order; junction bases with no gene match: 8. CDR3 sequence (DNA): TGCGCCAGCAGTCATAGGACAGGGGTAATGGACACCGGGGAGCTGTTTTTT. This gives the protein CASSHRTGVMDTGELFF.

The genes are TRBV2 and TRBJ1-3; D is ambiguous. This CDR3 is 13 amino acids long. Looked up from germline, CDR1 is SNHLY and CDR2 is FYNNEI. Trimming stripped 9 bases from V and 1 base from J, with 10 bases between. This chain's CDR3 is CASSSLSGNTIYF. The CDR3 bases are TGTGCCAGTAGTAGCCTATCTGGAAACACCATATATTTT.

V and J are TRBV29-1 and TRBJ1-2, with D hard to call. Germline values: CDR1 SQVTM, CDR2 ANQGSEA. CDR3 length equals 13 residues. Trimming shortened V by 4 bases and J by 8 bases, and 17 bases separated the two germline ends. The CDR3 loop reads CSVGGGWLSGYTF. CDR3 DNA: TGCAGCGTTGGAGGAGGATGGCTGAGCGGCTACACCTTC.

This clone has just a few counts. This CDR3 reads CASSIIGQGFRELFF. CDR3 in DNA: TGTGCCAGTAGTATCATAGGACAGGGGTTCAGGGAGCTGTTTTTT. The rearrangement joins TRBV19 to TRBJ2-2; 9 bases fit TRBD1. The CDR3 is made up of 15 amino acids. V shed 3 bases, J shed 9 bases, and the junction held 8 bases outside the gene matches. CDR1 is LNHDA, CDR2 SQIVND, per germline (reference sequence).

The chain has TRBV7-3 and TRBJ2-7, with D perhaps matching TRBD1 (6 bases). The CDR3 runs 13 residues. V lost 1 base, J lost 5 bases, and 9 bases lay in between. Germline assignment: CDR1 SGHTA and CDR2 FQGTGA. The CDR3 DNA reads TGTGCCAGCAGCTTAAGGTCAGGGGACGAGCAGTACTTC. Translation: CASSLRSGDEQYF.

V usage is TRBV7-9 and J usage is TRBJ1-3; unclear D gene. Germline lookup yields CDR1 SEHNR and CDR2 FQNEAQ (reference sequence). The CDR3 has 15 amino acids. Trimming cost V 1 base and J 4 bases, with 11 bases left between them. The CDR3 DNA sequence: TGTGCCAGCAGCTTAGGTACAGATAAGGGAAACACCATATATTTT. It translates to CASSLGTDKGNTIYF.

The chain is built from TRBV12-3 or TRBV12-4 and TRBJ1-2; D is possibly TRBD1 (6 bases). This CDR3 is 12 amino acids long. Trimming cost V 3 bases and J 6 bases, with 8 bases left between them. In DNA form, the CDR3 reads TGTGCCAGCAGTTTCCCAGGGGATGGCTACACCTTC. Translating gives CASSFPGDGYTF.

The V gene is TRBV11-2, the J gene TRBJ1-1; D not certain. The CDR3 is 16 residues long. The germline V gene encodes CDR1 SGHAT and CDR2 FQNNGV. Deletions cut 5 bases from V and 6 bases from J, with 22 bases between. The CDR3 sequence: CASSHRTMGSHPEAFF. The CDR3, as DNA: TGTGCCAGCAGCCATCGTACAATGGGGAGCCACCCTGAAGCTTTCTTT.